The 4 T cell receptor beta chains presented below share a single source sample, sequenced in a study of blood T cell repertoires in COVID-19. TCRdb's copy holds only in-frame clones and misses some; the assay was immunoSEQ multiplex PCR. The sample consists of about 190,000 clones, roughly three quarters of them appearing once. The sample consisted of PBMCs or T cells enriched from blood (not recorded which). Source of these receptors: a woman between 50 and 59 years old with acute COVID-19.

The rearrangement uses TRBV7-3 and TRBJ1-1, with D perhaps matching TRBD1 (6 bases). The CDR3 is made up of 14 amino acids. Looked up from germline, CDR1 is SGHTA and CDR2 is FQGTGA. Deletions cut 5 bases from V and 1 base from J, with 11 bases between. CDR3 sequence (DNA): TGTGCCAGCAGCACACAGGGCCCGAACACTGAAGCTTTCTTT. Its protein product is CASSTQGPNTEAFF. The whole variable domain, filled in from reference TRBV7-3 and TRBJ1-1, reads GAGVSQTPSNKVTEKGKYVELRCDPISGHTALYWYRQSLGQGPEFLIYFQGTGAADDSGLPNDRFFAVRPEGSVSTLKIQRTERGDSAVYLCASSTQGPNTEAFFGQGTRLTVV.

The J gene is TRBJ1-5, the V gene TRBV19; 11 bases align to TRBD1. Germline V gene data show CDR1 as LNHDA and CDR2 as SQIVND (reference sequence). CDR3 size: 15 residues. V shed 5 bases, J shed 6 bases, and the junction held 6 bases outside the gene matches. The CDR3 nucleotides are TGTGCCAGTAGTCATGGACAGGGGGCCTTTCAGCCCCAGCATTTT. The encoded protein is CASSHGQGAFQPQHF.

The sample holds one count of this clone. This chain uses TRBV7-9 with TRBJ1-1; possibly TRBD1 for D (6 bases). V gave up 6 bases and J gave up 4 bases, with 18 bases separating them. This CDR3 is 15 amino acids long. CDR1 and CDR2 from the germline V gene are SEHNR and FQNEAQ (reference sequence). The CDR3 DNA follows: TGTGCCAGCAGTCCGCCGGGACACCAGAGCACTGAAGCTTTCTTT. Translation gives CASSPPGHQSTEAFF.

The chain carries TRBV7-2 and TRBJ2-5; possible D gene TRBD2, 5 bases. Trimming cost V 1 base and J 6 bases, with 15 bases left between them. The CDR3 extends over 15 amino acids. Germline V lookup: CDR1 SGHTA, CDR2 FQGNSA. The CDR3 protein is CASSLEVGSVQTQYF. The CDR3 DNA sequence: TGTGCCAGCAGCTTAGAGGTCGGTAGCGTCCAGACCCAGTACTTC.